The 15 T cell receptor beta chains below come from one sample, sequenced in a study of neurological immune-mediated disorders. A single record per CDR3 protein comes from TCRdb applying MiXCR to the 5' RACE reads. Of some 87,000 distinct CDR3 sequences in the sample, 13% were seen once. Time point given: longitudinal time-point 2. The sequenced sample was PBMCs. These receptors came from a female donor with HTLV-1-associated myelopathy (HAM/TSP).

There are many counts of this clonotype. CDR3 DNA sequence: TGTGCCAGCAGCTTAGATCGGATGGAGACCCAGTACTTC. This codes for CASSLDRMETQYF. The V gene is TRBV7-8, the J gene TRBJ2-5; D is ambiguous. V was trimmed by 1 base and J by 5 bases, leaving 8 bases between them. Germline V lookup: CDR1 SGHVS, CDR2 FQNEAQ. The CDR3 contains 13 residues.

This clonotype was recorded at least ten times. The chain links TRBV7-2 to TRBJ2-3; TRBD2 agrees at 11 bases. Germline CDR1 SGHTA, CDR2 FQGNSA. This CDR3 is 19 amino acids long. The V gene end was trimmed by 1 base and the J gene end by 2 bases; junction bases not matched to a gene: 11. This CDR3 is CASSLVGRASGGITDTQYF. The CDR3 nucleotides are TGTGCCAGCAGCTTAGTGGGTAGGGCTAGCGGGGGGATCACAGATACGCAGTATTTT.

This clonotype came up a few times. The chain is built from TRBV5-1 and TRBJ2-1; D not resolved. Trimming cost V 0 bases and J 9 bases, with 7 bases left between them. The CDR3 covers 12 residues. Germline V CDR1 and CDR2: SGHRS, YFSETQ. The CDR3 is CASSLDFGEQFF. DNA for the CDR3: TGCGCCAGCAGCTTGGATTTCGGTGAGCAGTTCTTC.

The V call is TRBV5-1, the J call TRBJ2-1; 9 bases align to TRBD2. V trimming: 4 bases; J trimming: 10 bases; junction bases outside the gene matches: 9. From germline, CDR1 is SGHRS and CDR2 YFSETQ. The CDR3 sequence is 14 residues long. The DNA for the CDR3 is TGCGCCAGCAGCGGATTAGCGGGGGCCGGGGAGCAGTTCTTC. Translating it yields CASSGLAGAGEQFF.

In its sample, this clonotype was seen a few times. The CDR3 DNA sequence: TGTGCCAGCTCACCGACAGCGGGGCGCACAGATACGCAGTATTTT. Its protein product is CASSPTAGRTDTQYF. This chain connects TRBV18 to TRBJ2-3, with 7 bases that match TRBD2. CDR3 length: 15 residues. V shed 3 bases, J shed 1 base, and the junction held 4 bases outside the gene matches. CDR1 and CDR2 (germline): KGHSH, LQKENI.

The chain carries TRBV28 and TRBJ2-7; D ambiguous. CDR3 size: 13 residues. V lost 9 bases, J lost 2 bases, and 14 bases lay in between. Germline lookup yields CDR1 MDHEN and CDR2 SYDVKM. CDR3 residues: CARTLTSPYEQYF. DNA of the CDR3: TGTGCCAGAACCTTGACCTCCCCCTACGAGCAGTACTTC.

This clonotype has a count of ten or more. The chain is built from TRBV5-6 and TRBJ1-2, with 7 bases aligning to TRBD1. Germline V gene lookup returns CDR1 SGHDT and CDR2 YYEEEE. This CDR3 has 13 residues. The V gene end was trimmed by 4 bases and the J gene end by 8 bases; junction bases not matched to a gene: 8. The CDR3 protein is CASSGQATRGYTF. DNA for the CDR3: TGTGCCAGCAGCGGACAGGCGACCCGGGGCTACACCTTC. The complete variable domain, with remaining parts taken from reference TRBV5-6 and TRBJ1-2, reads DAGVTQSPTHLIKTRGQQVTLRCSPKSGHDTVSWYQQALGQGPQFIFQYYEEEERQRGNFPDRFSGHQFPNYSSELNVNALLLGDSALYLCASSGQATRGYTFGSGTRLTVV.

This clonotype has only one observation. A much larger clonotype is one base distant, so this may be a read error. The J gene is TRBJ1-5, the V gene TRBV5-1, with TRBD1 as a possible D gene (5 bases). Germline V gene sequence: CDR1 SGHRS, CDR2 YFSETQ. The CDR3 has 14 amino acids. Deletions cut 7 bases from V and 6 bases from J, with 17 bases between. CDR3 nucleotide sequence: TGCGCCAGCTCCACGGGCGGAGGGACTCAGCCCCAGCATTTT. This codes for CASSTGGGTQPQHF.

This clonotype was seen many times. This chain joins TRBV5-1 and TRBJ1-1; D not resolved. Germline values: CDR1 SGHRS, CDR2 YFSETQ. The CDR3 is made up of 12 amino acids. Trimming took off 0 bases at V and 8 bases at J, with 8 bases between the two ends. CDR3 amino acids: CASSLDRDEAFF. The CDR3 bases are TGCGCCAGCAGCTTGGACAGAGACGAAGCTTTCTTT.

This clonotype occurred a few times. This sequence joins TRBV19 and TRBJ2-7; D might be TRBD2 (5 bases). Germline assignment: CDR1 LNHDA and CDR2 SQIVND (reference sequence). Trimming cost V 7 bases and J 4 bases, with 14 bases left between them. This CDR3 contains 13 residues. Here the CDR3 reads CASKGEGRYEQYF. The CDR3 nucleotides read TGTGCCAGTAAAGGAGAGGGTAGATACGAGCAGTACTTC.

This rearrangement joins TRBV4-1 to TRBJ1-1, with D tentatively TRBD1 (6 bases). Germline V CDR1 and CDR2: MGHRA, YSYEKL. The CDR3 sequence is 14 residues long. V lost 6 bases to trimming and J lost 3 bases, with 14 bases between them. The CDR3 DNA reads TGCGCCAGCAGAAACAGGGCTAAGGACACTGAAGCTTTCTTT. Amino acid sequence: CASRNRAKDTEAFF.

This clonotype was counted many times. This sequence joins TRBV20-1 and TRBJ1-4, with D unresolved. CDR1 and CDR2 from the germline V gene are DFQATT and SNEGSKA (reference sequence). The CDR3 runs to 11 residues. The V end lost 1 base, the J end lost 7 bases, and 4 bases lay between the germline ends. CDR3 residues: CSARVSEKLFF. CDR3 DNA sequence: TGCAGTGCTAGAGTATCTGAAAAACTGTTTTTT.

Many counts were recorded for this clonotype. The rearrangement uses TRBV15 and TRBJ2-1, with 7 bases that match TRBD2. Germline-derived CDR1 and CDR2 are LNHNV and YYDKDF (reference sequence). The CDR3 totals 16 residues. V was clipped by 1 base and J by 2 bases; unmatched bases: 5. The CDR3 loop is CATSRGPSGTYNEQFF. CDR3 bases: TGTGCCACCAGCAGAGGTCCTAGCGGTACCTACAATGAGCAGTTCTTC.

This clonotype was detected many times. The rearrangement joins TRBV20-1 to TRBJ1-4, with no clear D. The CDR3 loop spans 12 amino acids. V was trimmed by 3 bases and J by 8 bases, leaving 10 bases between them. The germline gives CDR1 DFQATT, CDR2 SNEGSKA (reference sequence). CDR3 sequence (DNA): TGCAGTGCTAGCAGTCCGGGCGAAAAACTGTTTTTT. Amino acids: CSASSPGEKLFF.

This clonotype showed up many times. The DNA of the CDR3 is TGCAGCGTGCAACACGGAGTGAATTCACCCCTCCACTTT. As protein: CSVQHGVNSPLHF. V usage is TRBV29-1 and J usage is TRBJ1-6; unclear D gene. This CDR3 spans 13 amino acids. V lost 6 bases to trimming and J lost 7 bases, with 13 bases between them. CDR1 is SQVTM, CDR2 ANQGSEA, per germline.